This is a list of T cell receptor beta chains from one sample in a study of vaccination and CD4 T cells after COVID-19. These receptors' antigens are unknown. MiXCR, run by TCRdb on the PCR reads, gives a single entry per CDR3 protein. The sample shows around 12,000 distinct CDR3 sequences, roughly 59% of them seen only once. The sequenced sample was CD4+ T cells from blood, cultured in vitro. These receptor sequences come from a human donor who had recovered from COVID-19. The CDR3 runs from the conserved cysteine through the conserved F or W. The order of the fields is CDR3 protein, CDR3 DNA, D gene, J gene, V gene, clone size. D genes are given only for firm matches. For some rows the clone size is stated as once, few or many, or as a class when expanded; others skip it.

CASTWGGEGQETQYF	TGTGCCAGCACCTGGGGAGGAGAGGGCCAAGAGACCCAGTACTTC	-	TRBJ2-5	TRBV28	-
CASSMTGGSNQPQHF	TGTGCCAGTAGTATGACAGGGGGCAGCAATCAGCCCCAGCATTTT	TRBD1	TRBJ1-5	TRBV19	few
CAWSVQGSRETQYF	TGTGCCTGGAGTGTGCAGGGGAGTAGAGAGACCCAGTACTTC	-	TRBJ2-5	TRBV30	-
CASSEGAGGPSTDTQYF	TGTGCCAGCAGTGAAGGGGCAGGGGGCCCTAGCACAGATACGCAGTATTTT	TRBD1	TRBJ2-3	TRBV6-1	few
CASSYLTSNEQFF	TGTGCCAGCAGTTACCTAACTAGCAATGAGCAGTTCTTC	-	TRBJ2-1	TRBV6-5	once
CASSNWAGGYEQYF	TGTGCCAGCAGCAACTGGGCGGGAGGCTACGAGCAGTACTTC	-	TRBJ2-7	TRBV21-1	-
CSADASANEQYF	TGCAGTGCCGATGCCTCTGCGAACGAGCAGTACTTC	-	TRBJ2-7	TRBV20-1	-
CASSQGRDTEAFF	TGTGCCAGTAGTCAGGGTAGGGACACTGAAGCTTTCTTT	-	TRBJ1-1	TRBV19	-
CATSDFQGTQYF	TGTGCCACCAGTGATTTCCAAGGTACGCAGTATTTT	-	TRBJ2-3	TRBV24-1	-
CASSPGRQIYEQYF	TGTGCCAGCAGCCCCGGCCGGCAGATCTACGAGCAGTACTTC	-	TRBJ2-7	TRBV2	-
CASTKPGLATGELFF	TGTGCCAGTACCAAGCCGGGATTGGCAACCGGGGAGCTGTTTTTT	-	TRBJ2-2	TRBV19	-
CASSLRAGVQNEQYF	TGTGCCAGCAGTCTTAGAGCGGGCGTCCAAAACGAGCAGTACTTC	-	TRBJ2-7	TRBV6-1	-
CATRTVRTEAFF	TGTGCCACCCGGACAGTAAGGACTGAAGCTTTCTTT	-	TRBJ1-1	TRBV10-3	-
CASSYWRQDSPLHF	TGTGCCAGCAGTTATTGGCGTCAGGATTCACCCCTCCACTTT	-	TRBJ1-6	TRBV6-5	-
CASSYCQVRNTEAFF	TGTGCCAGCAGTTACTGCCAGGTAAGGAACACTGAAGCTTTCTTT	-	TRBJ1-1	TRBV6-5	large
CSASSQGAFSYGYTF	TGCAGTGCTAGTTCCCAGGGGGCTTTTAGCTATGGCTACACCTTC	TRBD1	TRBJ1-2	TRBV20-1	few
CSAIASGHIIQETQYF	TGCAGTGCTATAGCCTCGGGACATATCATCCAAGAGACCCAGTACTTC	-	TRBJ2-5	TRBV20-1	-
CASSFIGDTQYF	TGTGCCAGCAGCTTCATCGGTGATACGCAGTATTTT	-	TRBJ2-3	TRBV7-3	few
CAIRRVGQANTGELFF	TGTGCCATCAGGCGCGTGGGCCAGGCAAACACCGGGGAGCTGTTTTTT	-	TRBJ2-2	TRBV10-3	-
CASLSRGYSYNSPLHF	TGTGCCAGCCTAAGCCGGGGCTACTCCTATAATTCACCCCTCCACTTT	-	TRBJ1-6	TRBV6-4	few
CASSPAGDTQYF	TGTGCCAGCAGCCCAGCGGGAGATACGCAGTATTTT	-	TRBJ2-3	TRBV16	-
CASSLGAVYTGELFF	TGTGCCAGCAGCTTAGGAGCGGTATACACCGGGGAGCTGTTTTTT	-	TRBJ2-2	TRBV7-3	-
CASSELRGSGNTIYF	TGTGCCAGCAGTGAATTAAGGGGCTCTGGAAACACCATATATTTT	-	TRBJ1-3	TRBV2	-
CASSVGLAGDGELFF	TGTGCCAGCAGTGTAGGGCTAGCGGGCGACGGGGAGCTGTTTTTT	TRBD2	TRBJ2-2	TRBV2	-
CASQTGAQETQYF	TGTGCCAGCCAGACAGGGGCTCAAGAGACCCAGTACTTC	TRBD1	TRBJ2-5	TRBV6-1	-
CASTVRWNTEAFF	TGTGCCAGCACCGTCCGGTGGAACACTGAAGCTTTCTTT	-	TRBJ1-1	TRBV11-2	-
CSARDRDRVGLETQYF	TGCAGTGCTAGAGACCGGGACAGGGTCGGGTTAGAGACCCAGTACTTC	TRBD1	TRBJ2-5	TRBV20-1	few
CASRPGRHYGYTF	TGTGCCAGCAGACCTGGACGGCACTATGGCTACACCTTC	-	TRBJ1-2	TRBV28	-
CSATPRAERAQETQYF	TGCAGTGCCACCCCCCGAGCGGAGCGGGCACAAGAGACCCAGTACTTC	-	TRBJ2-5	TRBV20-1	-
CASSLDWNTGELFF	TGTGCCAGCAGCTTAGATTGGAACACCGGGGAGCTGTTTTTT	-	TRBJ2-2	TRBV11-2	-
CASSLEVQDYQPQHF	TGTGCCAGCAGCCTGGAGGTACAGGACTATCAGCCCCAGCATTTT	-	TRBJ1-5	TRBV7-2	-
CASSVNLVVNQPQHF	TGTGCCAGCAGTGTTAATCTGGTGGTCAATCAGCCCCAGCATTTT	-	TRBJ1-5	TRBV6-1	-
CASSLVGSIQYF	TGTGCCAGCAGTTTAGTCGGAAGCATTCAGTACTTC	-	TRBJ2-4	TRBV12-3/TRBV12-4	-
CASTVWDRGLDTQYF	TGTGCCAGCACCGTGTGGGACAGGGGTTTGGATACGCAGTATTTT	TRBD1	TRBJ2-3	TRBV27	few
CAASFGDYEQYF	TGTGCCGCATCGTTCGGGGACTACGAGCAGTACTTC	-	TRBJ2-7	TRBV10-3	-
CASSLGLGPVYEQYF	TGTGCCAGCAGCTTAGGGCTGGGCCCCGTCTACGAGCAGTACTTC	-	TRBJ2-7	TRBV7-9	-
CASSYIGNTEAFF	TGTGCCAGCAGTTACATAGGGAACACTGAAGCTTTCTTT	-	TRBJ1-1	TRBV6-2/TRBV6-3	-
CASSPLGLAGNEQFF	TGTGCCAGCAGCCCCCTGGGACTAGCGGGAAATGAGCAGTTCTTC	TRBD2	TRBJ2-1	TRBV6-1	-
CAISGTDSSTDTQYF	TGTGCCATCAGTGGGACTGATTCTAGCACAGATACGCAGTATTTT	-	TRBJ2-3	TRBV10-3	once
CSVESFPSGSETQYF	TGCAGCGTTGAAAGTTTCCCTAGCGGGAGTGAGACCCAGTACTTC	TRBD2	TRBJ2-5	TRBV29-1	-
CATSRDTSGRHTGELFF	TGTGCCACCAGCAGGGACACTAGCGGGAGGCACACCGGGGAGCTGTTTTTT	TRBD2	TRBJ2-2	TRBV15	few
CSARERTGADYGYTF	TGCAGTGCTAGAGAGCGGACAGGGGCAGACTATGGCTACACCTTC	TRBD1	TRBJ1-2	TRBV20-1	-
CASSPGRYGYTF	TGTGCCAGCAGTCCCGGGCGGTATGGCTACACCTTC	-	TRBJ1-2	TRBV12-3/TRBV12-4	few
CASSQTGGNYGYTF	TGCGCCAGCAGCCAAACAGGGGGCAACTATGGCTACACCTTC	TRBD1	TRBJ1-2	TRBV5-1	few
CASSLISGGGSPLHF	TGTGCCAGCAGCTTAATCTCAGGTGGTGGTTCACCCCTCCACTTT	-	TRBJ1-6	TRBV7-8	-
CAWSSWDTNQPQHF	TGTGCCTGGAGTTCATGGGACACCAATCAGCCCCAGCATTTT	-	TRBJ1-5	TRBV30	-
CASSRFQIPVNYGYTF	TGTGCCAGCTCAAGGTTCCAGATTCCCGTCAACTATGGCTACACCTTC	-	TRBJ1-2	TRBV6-1	-
CASSPQGLAIQPQHF	TGTGCCAGCAGCCCACAGGGGTTAGCAATTCAGCCCCAGCATTTT	TRBD1	TRBJ1-5	TRBV7-2	-
CASNSIRQGYNSPLHF	TGTGCCAGCAATTCCATCCGACAGGGCTATAATTCACCCCTCCACTTT	TRBD1	TRBJ1-6	TRBV27	-
CSARDPRGDTEAFF	TGCAGTGCTAGAGATCCGAGGGGCGATACTGAAGCTTTCTTT	-	TRBJ1-1	TRBV20-1	-
CASSLGPGAGANVLTF	TGTGCCAGCAGCTTAGGTCCGGGGGCTGGGGCCAACGTCCTGACTTTC	-	TRBJ2-6	TRBV7-2	-
CASSYSSRGNSPLHF	TGTGCCAGCAGTTACTCGAGCAGGGGCAATTCACCCCTCCACTTT	-	TRBJ1-6	TRBV6-5	once